The 28 T cell receptor beta chains reported below all come from one sample, sequenced in a study of blood T cell repertoires in COVID-19. Only in-frame clones appear in the TCRdb table, and some are missing; sequencing was by immunoSEQ multiplex PCR. The sample includes fewer than 250,000 clones, less than 90% of them seen just once. Specimen: peripheral blood. These receptor sequences come from a woman aged 70-85 years with acute or convalescent COVID-19.

The rearrangement links TRBV6-2 or TRBV6-3 to TRBJ1-3; D not certain. Germline V gives CDR1 MNHEY, CDR2 SVGEGT. The CDR3 runs 13 residues. Trimming removed 0 bases from V and 7 bases from J, with 7 bases in between. The CDR3 DNA reads TGTGCCAGCAGTTACTCGGGCGCGAACACCATATATTTT. Translation: CASSYSGANTIYF.

This sequence joins TRBV27 and TRBJ2-3, with TRBD2 matching 9 bases. From germline, CDR1 is MNHEY and CDR2 SMNVEV (reference sequence). Trimming at V came to 4 bases and at J to 4 bases, leaving 6 bases not matched to a gene. This CDR3 region has 15 residues. In DNA form, the CDR3 reads TGTGCCAGCAGTTCCTGGGGACTAGCACCAGATACGCAGTATTTT. Translated, it gives CASSSWGLAPDTQYF.

There are a few counts of this clone. V usage is TRBV5-5 and J usage is TRBJ1-2; TRBD1 agrees at 7 bases. The CDR3 has 12 residues. Germline V gene lookup returns CDR1 SGHKS and CDR2 YYEKEE (reference sequence). Losses at the gene ends were 5 bases for V and 7 bases for J; bases not matched to a gene: 5. CDR3 region: CASSRQGGGYTF. The DNA for the CDR3 is TGTGCCAGCAGTCGACAGGGCGGTGGCTACACCTTC.

The chain couples TRBV7-2 to TRBJ1-1; D is possibly TRBD1 (5 bases). The ends were cut back, 4 bases at V and 8 bases at J, with 14 bases in the middle. The CDR3 has 13 residues. In germline, CDR1 is SGHTA, CDR2 FQGNSA. The CDR3, as DNA: TGTGCCAGCAGCTCCCAATGGGAGGGGGAAGCTTTCTTT. The encoded protein is CASSSQWEGEAFF.

This clone has a count of ten or more. This sequence joins TRBV28 and TRBJ1-6, with D perhaps matching TRBD1 (6 bases). The CDR3 totals 14 residues. The V gene lost 3 bases and the J gene lost 8 bases, with 11 bases spanning the gap. The germline gives CDR1 MDHEN, CDR2 SYDVKM. The CDR3 here is CASSLRTGYSPLHF. CDR3 sequence (DNA): TGTGCCAGCAGTTTGAGAACAGGGTATTCACCCCTCCACTTT.

V is TRBV6-5 and J is TRBJ2-1; 7 positions agree with TRBD2. Germline V gene lookup returns CDR1 MNHEY and CDR2 SVGAGI. The CDR3 consists of 14 residues. Trimming took 6 bases from V and 5 from J; bases not matched to a gene: 7. The CDR3 here is CASSRSSGHNEQFF. Here the CDR3 DNA reads TGTGCCAGCAGCCGCTCTAGCGGCCACAATGAGCAGTTCTTC.

J is TRBJ2-6 and V is TRBV27; D ambiguous. V was pared by 5 bases and J by 2 bases, with 13 bases between. Looked up from germline, CDR1 is MNHEY and CDR2 is SMNVEV (reference sequence). This CDR3 is 16 amino acids long. CDR3 bases: TGTGCCAGCAGTCGCTTTACTCGGGCTGGGGCCAACGTCCTGACTTTC. Encoded protein: CASSRFTRAGANVLTF.

The chain is built from TRBV19 and TRBJ1-2, with D perhaps TRBD1 (5 bases). Per germline, CDR1 LNHDA and CDR2 SQIVND (reference sequence). This CDR3 contains 14 residues. V lost 7 bases to trimming and J lost 3 bases, with 15 bases between them. This CDR3 is CASTRGSVDYGYTF. CDR3 DNA: TGTGCCAGTACTAGGGGCTCGGTCGACTATGGCTACACCTTC. Full variable domain (missing parts from reference TRBV19 and TRBJ1-2): DGGITQSPKYLFRKEGQNVTLSCEQNLNHDAMYWYRQDPGQGLRLIYYSQIVNDFQKGDIAEGYSVSREKKESFPLTVTSAQKNPTAFYLCASTRGSVDYGYTFGSGTRLTVV.

The CDR3 region has the DNA TGTGCCAGCAGCGCCGGGACAGGTGGGAGCTCTGGAAACACCATATATTTT. As protein: CASSAGTGGSSGNTIYF. The chain links TRBV9 to TRBJ1-3; TRBD1 matches at 8 bases. The CDR3 has 17 residues. Germline-derived CDR1 and CDR2 are SGDLS and YYNGEE. Unmatched junction bases numbered 8, after V lost 3 bases and J lost 0 bases.

The chain recombines TRBV6-1 with TRBJ2-1; possible D gene TRBD2, 6 bases. Germline values: CDR1 MNHNS, CDR2 SASEGT. The CDR3 extends over 13 amino acids. V was pared by 10 bases and J by 8 bases, with 18 bases between. In DNA, the CDR3 is TGTGCCACCCAAACCGGAGGGGTGGATGAGCAGTTCTTC. This encodes CATQTGGVDEQFF.

The rearrangement joins TRBV5-1 to TRBJ1-1; D perhaps matches TRBD1 (5 bases). This CDR3 contains 14 residues. V was trimmed by 3 bases and J by 0 bases, leaving 9 bases between them. In germline, CDR1 is SGHRS, CDR2 YFSETQ. The CDR3 protein is CASSYGGMNTEAFF. DNA for the CDR3: TGCGCCAGCAGCTACGGGGGGATGAACACTGAAGCTTTCTTT.

V gene TRBV2 combines with J gene TRBJ2-1; 9 positions agree with TRBD1. This CDR3 has 11 residues. Unmatched junction bases numbered 2, after V lost 9 bases and J lost 8 bases. CDR1 is SNHLY, CDR2 FYNNEI, per germline. The CDR3 loop is CASTGGDEQFF. The CDR3 DNA sequence: TGTGCCAGTACAGGGGGCGATGAGCAGTTCTTC.

The J gene is TRBJ1-4, the V gene TRBV5-1; 7 bases fit TRBD1. CDR1 is SGHRS, CDR2 YFSETQ, per germline. V shed 3 bases, J shed 4 bases, and the junction held 9 bases outside the gene matches. The CDR3 spans 16 residues. The CDR3 protein is CASSSTPGQLNEKLFF. The CDR3 DNA follows: TGCGCCAGCAGCTCTACTCCGGGACAGCTTAATGAAAAACTGTTTTTT. Drawing the rest from reference TRBV5-1 and TRBJ1-4, the complete variable domain is KAGVTQTPRYLIKTRGQQVTLSCSPISGHRSVSWYQQTPGQGLQFLFEYFSETQRNKGNFPGRFSGRQFSNSRSEMNVSTLELGDSALYLCASSSTPGQLNEKLFFGSGTQLSVL.

V and J are TRBV6-5 and TRBJ2-2, with 7 nucleotides matching TRBD2. The CDR3 is 14 residues long. The germline CDR1 and CDR2 sequences are MNHEY and SVGAGI. The ends lost 6 bases at V and 3 bases at J; junction bases unmatched: 4. CDR3 sequence reads: CASRRTRDTGELFF. Written as DNA, the CDR3 is TGTGCCAGCAGGAGGACTAGGGACACCGGGGAGCTGTTTTTT.

A few counts support this clone. The rearrangement links TRBV10-1 to TRBJ2-5; perhaps TRBD1 as D (6 bases). This CDR3 region has 10 residues. V dropped 7 bases and J dropped 13 bases, with 13 bases sitting between them. Germline V CDR1 and CDR2: WNHNN, SYGVQD (reference sequence). CDR3: CASTARGTYF. The CDR3 nucleotides read TGCGCCAGCACTGCTAGGGGGACGTACTTC.

This clone turned up a few times. The V and J genes are TRBV7-2 and TRBJ2-1, with 7 bases lining up with TRBD1. The germline V gene encodes CDR1 SGHTA and CDR2 FQGNSA. V gave up 5 bases and J gave up 15 bases; unmatched junction bases: 10. This CDR3 is built from 12 residues. The CDR3 reads CASSPLGTEVFF. The DNA of the CDR3 is TGTGCCAGCAGCCCTCTGGGGACAGAGGTGTTCTTC. The full variable domain, rest sourced from reference TRBV7-2 and TRBJ2-1, is GAGVSQSPSNKVTEKGKDVELRCDPISGHTALYWYRQSLGQGLEFLIYFQGNSAPDKSGLPSDRFSAERTGGSVSTLTIQRTQQEDSAVYLCASSPLGTEVFFGPGTRLTVL.

The chain recombines TRBV27 with TRBJ2-1, with 9 bases that match TRBD2. The CDR3 contains 16 residues. Germline CDR1 and CDR2: MNHEY and SMNVEV (reference sequence). The V and J ends lost 4 bases and 5 bases, in that order; junction bases with no gene match: 9. CDR3 bases: TGTGCCAGCAGTTCCCTCGGGCGGGAGGGCCACAATGAGCAGTTCTTC. Translating gives CASSSLGREGHNEQFF.

The chain couples TRBV5-4 to TRBJ2-7; 7 bases align to TRBD2. With 4 bases clipped from V and 3 bases from J, the junction kept 7 bases outside the gene matches. Germline V gene data show CDR1 as SGHNT and CDR2 as YYREEE (reference sequence). The CDR3 length is 14 residues. Here the CDR3 reads CASSPLGGNYEQYF. The CDR3 DNA is TGTGCCAGCAGCCCACTGGGGGGGAACTACGAGCAGTACTTC.

The chain carries TRBV12-5 and TRBJ2-3; 8 bases line up with TRBD1. V trimming: 1 base; J trimming: 1 base; junction bases outside the gene matches: 1. CDR3 length: 15 amino acids. The germline V gene has CDR1 LGHNT and CDR2 FRNRAP. The CDR3 protein is CASGLGGQGTDTQYF. The DNA of the CDR3 is TGTGCTAGTGGTTTGGGGGGACAGGGCACAGATACGCAGTATTTT.

The chain uses TRBV7-2 and TRBJ2-1; D uncertain. The CDR3 runs 14 residues. V was cut by 4 bases and J by 1 base, with 8 bases left in between. Germline assignment: CDR1 SGHTA and CDR2 FQGNSA. The CDR3 reads CASSSSGSYNEQFF. The CDR3 bases are TGTGCCAGCAGCTCCTCAGGATCCTACAATGAGCAGTTCTTC.

The chain joins TRBV7-2 to TRBJ2-7; TRBD1 agrees at 8 bases. The CDR3 has 17 residues. V shed 1 base and J 2 bases; nucleotides not matched to a gene: 10. Germline values: CDR1 SGHTA, CDR2 FQGNSA. The CDR3 DNA follows: TGTGCCAGCAGCTTAGGGGGTACCGGGACAGGAGCCTACGAGCAGTACTTC. Its protein product is CASSLGGTGTGAYEQYF. Filled out from reference TRBV7-2 and TRBJ2-7, the complete variable domain reads GAGVSQSPSNKVTEKGKDVELRCDPISGHTALYWYRQSLGQGLEFLIYFQGNSAPDKSGLPSDRFSAERTGGSVSTLTIQRTQQEDSAVYLCASSLGGTGTGAYEQYFGPGTRLTVT.

This chain uses TRBV7-3 with TRBJ2-1; D perhaps matches TRBD1 (7 bases). The CDR3 is 15 residues long. The germline V and J ends were trimmed by 7 bases and 6 bases, with 19 bases remaining between them. Per germline, CDR1 SGHTA and CDR2 FQGTGA. The CDR3 nucleotides read TGTGCCAGCACCATGGGAGGACAGGCCGTCAATGAGCAGTTCTTC. Protein: CASTMGGQAVNEQFF.

The rearrangement links TRBV27 to TRBJ1-2; D might be TRBD1 (6 bases). The CDR3 has 13 amino acids. The ends were cut back, 6 bases at V and 4 bases at J, with 12 bases in the middle. Germline lookup yields CDR1 MNHEY and CDR2 SMNVEV (reference sequence). CDR3 amino acids: CASRSATGYGYTF. CDR3 coding DNA: TGTGCCAGCAGATCCGCGACAGGCTATGGCTACACCTTC.

The V and J genes are TRBV12-3 or TRBV12-4 and TRBJ2-3; the D gene is possibly TRBD2 (5 bases). The CDR3 consists of 12 residues. Trimming removed 8 bases at V and 6 bases at J, with 12 bases between. The CDR3, as DNA: TGTGCCAGCGTCCGGGGTGCTGATACGCAGTATTTT. Encoded protein: CASVRGADTQYF.

The chain uses TRBV5-4 and TRBJ2-1; TRBD2 might be the D (6 bases). V gave up 4 bases and J gave up 4 bases, with 9 bases separating them. This CDR3 comprises 13 residues. Per germline, CDR1 SGHNT and CDR2 YYREEE (reference sequence). The CDR3 DNA sequence: TGTGCCAGCAGCGGGGACTTATACAATGAGCAGTTCTTC. It translates to CASSGDLYNEQFF.

V is TRBV5-1 and J is TRBJ1-1; 9 bases are a match to TRBD1. This CDR3 is built from 16 residues. In germline, CDR1 is SGHRS, CDR2 YFSETQ. V shed 4 bases and J 5 bases; nucleotides not matched to a gene: 12. Here the CDR3 reads CASSTDRGRARTEAFF. DNA for the CDR3: TGCGCCAGCAGCACGGACAGGGGACGCGCGCGGACTGAAGCTTTCTTT.

J is TRBJ1-4 and V is TRBV5-4; D is unclear. V shed 4 bases and J shed 8 bases, with 12 bases lying between them. CDR3 size: 13 residues. Germline CDR1 SGHNT, CDR2 YYREEE (reference sequence). The CDR3 nucleotides read TGTGCCAGCAGCCGACTTGAAGAGGAAAAACTGTTTTTT. As protein: CASSRLEEEKLFF.

The rearrangement uses TRBV18 and TRBJ1-2; D gene uncertain. Germline V gene lookup returns CDR1 KGHSH and CDR2 LQKENI. The CDR3 sequence is 16 residues long. Trimming removed 0 bases from V and 0 bases from J, with 11 bases in between. The CDR3, as DNA: TGTGCCAGCTCACCACCCCATCAATTAGCTAACTATGGCTACACCTTC. It encodes CASSPPHQLANYGYTF.